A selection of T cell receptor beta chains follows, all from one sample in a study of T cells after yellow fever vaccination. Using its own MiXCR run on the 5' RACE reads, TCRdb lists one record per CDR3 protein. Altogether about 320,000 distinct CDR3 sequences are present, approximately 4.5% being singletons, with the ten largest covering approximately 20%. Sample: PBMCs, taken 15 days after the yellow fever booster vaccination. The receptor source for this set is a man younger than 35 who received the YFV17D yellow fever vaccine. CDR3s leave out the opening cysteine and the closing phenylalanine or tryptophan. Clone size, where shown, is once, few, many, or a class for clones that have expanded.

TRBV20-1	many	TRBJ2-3	SAHRGSGGTDTQY
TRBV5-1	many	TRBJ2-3	ASSTTLGRTDTQY
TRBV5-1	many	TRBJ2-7	ASSLAGVEGYEQY
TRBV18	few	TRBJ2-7	ASSPPDTASGTYEQY
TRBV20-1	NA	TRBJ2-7	SARDVQVAAYEQY
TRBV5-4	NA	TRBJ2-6	ASSLVGNGANVLT
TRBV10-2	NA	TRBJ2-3	ASSDGFKGSDTQY
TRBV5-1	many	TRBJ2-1	ASSQETSGSYNEQF
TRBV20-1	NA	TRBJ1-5	SARDQGRLERGQPQH
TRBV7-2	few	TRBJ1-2	ASSELQGGVRGYT
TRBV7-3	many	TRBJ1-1	ASSFGEGTEAF
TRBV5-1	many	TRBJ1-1	ASRLTGLNTEAF
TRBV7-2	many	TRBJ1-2	ASSAGQGAKGYT
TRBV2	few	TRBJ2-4	ASSPPQGRGDIQY
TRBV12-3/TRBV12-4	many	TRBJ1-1	ASSPGATEAF
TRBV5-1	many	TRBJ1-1	ASSSPAQGLTEAF
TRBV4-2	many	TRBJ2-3	ASSQGLISPDTQY
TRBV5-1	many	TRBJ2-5	ASSPDEGETQY
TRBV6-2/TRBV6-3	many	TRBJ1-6	ASSYQAGQSPLH
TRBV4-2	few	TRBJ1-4	ASSQVSGTSNEKLF
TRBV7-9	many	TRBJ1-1	ASSPQGVGEAF
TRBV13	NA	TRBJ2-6	ASSAPGTPALSGANVLT
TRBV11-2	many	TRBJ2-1	ASSLVLAGGYNEQF
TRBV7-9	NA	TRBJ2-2	ASSSGTKDTGELF
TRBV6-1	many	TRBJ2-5	ASSEQLETQY
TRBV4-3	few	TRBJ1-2	ASSQGTANPYGYT
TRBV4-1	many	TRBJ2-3	ASSPYGPTDTQY
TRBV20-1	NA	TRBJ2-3	SARDEGATEVIDTQY
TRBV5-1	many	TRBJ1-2	ASSDQGGVGYT
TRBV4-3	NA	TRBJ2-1	ASRGQYNEQF
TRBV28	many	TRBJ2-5	ASSMTGGPETQY
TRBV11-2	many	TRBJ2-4	ASSLDLDFQY
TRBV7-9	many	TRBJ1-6	ASSQGNYNSPLH
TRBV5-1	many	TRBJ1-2	ASSRNSGGLGYT
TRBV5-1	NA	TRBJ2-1	ASSLAGPLDWGNEQF
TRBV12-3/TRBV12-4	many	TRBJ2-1	ASSLFGQGAWAEQF
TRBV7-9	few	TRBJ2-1	ASSLPGTSPSWF
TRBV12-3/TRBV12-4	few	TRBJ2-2	ASSPRNPGNTGELF
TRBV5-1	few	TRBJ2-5	ASSSGEAHRRETQY
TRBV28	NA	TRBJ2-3	ASSPGTVKATDTQY
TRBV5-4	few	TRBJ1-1	ASSLLLGQEAF
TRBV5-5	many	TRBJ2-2	ASSPSTNGELF
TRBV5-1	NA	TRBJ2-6	ASSNHSGANVLT
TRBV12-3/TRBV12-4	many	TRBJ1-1	ASSLDFRGRGGAF
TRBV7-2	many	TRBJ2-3	ASSLVGPGTDTQY
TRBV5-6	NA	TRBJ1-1	ASIRDMNTEAF
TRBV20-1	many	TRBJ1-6	SPSLGEASSYNSPLH
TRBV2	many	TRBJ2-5	ASRGTSRQTQY